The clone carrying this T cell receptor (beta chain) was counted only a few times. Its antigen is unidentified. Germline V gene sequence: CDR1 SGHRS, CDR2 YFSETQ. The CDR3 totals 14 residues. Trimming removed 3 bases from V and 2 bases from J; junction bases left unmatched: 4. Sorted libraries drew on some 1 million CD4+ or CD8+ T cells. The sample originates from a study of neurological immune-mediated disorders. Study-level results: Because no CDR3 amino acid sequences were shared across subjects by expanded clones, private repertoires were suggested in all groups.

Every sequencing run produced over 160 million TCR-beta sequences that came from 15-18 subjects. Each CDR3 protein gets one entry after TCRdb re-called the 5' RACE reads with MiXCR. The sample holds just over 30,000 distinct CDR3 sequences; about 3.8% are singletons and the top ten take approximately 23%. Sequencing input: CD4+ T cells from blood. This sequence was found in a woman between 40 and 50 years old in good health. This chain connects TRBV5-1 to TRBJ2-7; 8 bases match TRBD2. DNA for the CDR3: TGCGCCAGCAGCTCCACTAGCGGAACCTACGAGCAGTACTTC. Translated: CASSSTSGTYEQYF.